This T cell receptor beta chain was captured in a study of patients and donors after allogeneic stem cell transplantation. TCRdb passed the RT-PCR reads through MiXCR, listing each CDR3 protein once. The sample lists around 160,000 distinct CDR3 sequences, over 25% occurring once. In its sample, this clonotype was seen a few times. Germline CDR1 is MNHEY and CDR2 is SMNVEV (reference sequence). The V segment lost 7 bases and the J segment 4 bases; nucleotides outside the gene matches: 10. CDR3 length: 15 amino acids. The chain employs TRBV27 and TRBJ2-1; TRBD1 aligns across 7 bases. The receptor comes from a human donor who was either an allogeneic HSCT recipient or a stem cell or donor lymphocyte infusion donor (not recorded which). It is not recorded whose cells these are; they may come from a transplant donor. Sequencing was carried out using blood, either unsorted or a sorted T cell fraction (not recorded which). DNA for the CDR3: TGTGCCAGCAACCGACAGGGTTTCCCTTACAATGAGCAGTTCTTC. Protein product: CASNRQGFPYNEQFF.